The 20 T cell receptor beta chains given below trace back to one sample, sequenced in a study of blood T cell repertoires in COVID-19. This table comes from immunoSEQ multiplex PCR, and its TCRdb copy is limited to in-frame clones, with some not included. The repertoire holds about 280,000 clones, with roughly 80% as singletons. The sequenced material came from PBMCs or T cells enriched from blood (not recorded which). These receptors were collected from a man aged 40-49 years who had been exposed to COVID-19.

In nucleotides, the CDR3 is TGTGCCAGCAGCTTTTTTGGGGCTGCTGGAAACACCATATATTTT. Translated: CASSFFGAAGNTIYF. The chain employs TRBV5-4 and TRBJ1-3, with D tentatively TRBD1 (5 bases). The germline gives CDR1 SGHNT, CDR2 YYREEE (reference sequence). The V end was cut by 2 bases, the J end by 2 bases, with 11 bases between. There are 15 residues in the CDR3.

The chain uses TRBV5-4 and TRBJ1-5; TRBD1 matches at 7 bases. This CDR3 has 14 amino acids. The germline CDR1 and CDR2 sequences are SGHNT and YYREEE (reference sequence). The junction had 9 bases not matched to a gene; V was cut back by 5 bases and J by 7 bases. The CDR3 coding sequence is TGTGCCAGCAGTACAGGGGAAGAAGGACAGCCCCAGCATTTT. Amino acid sequence: CASSTGEEGQPQHF.

The chain couples TRBV5-1 to TRBJ1-5; perhaps TRBD1 as D (6 bases). The CDR3 sequence is 15 residues long. CDR1 and CDR2 (germline): SGHRS, YFSETQ. V shed 4 bases and J shed 0 bases, with 11 bases lying between them. The CDR3 spells CASSLTGYSNQPQHF. CDR3 DNA: TGCGCCAGCAGCCTTACAGGGTATAGCAATCAGCCCCAGCATTTT.

The V gene is TRBV9, the J gene TRBJ1-1; D ambiguous. Germline CDR1 and CDR2: SGDLS and YYNGEE. The V end was cut by 0 bases, the J end by 7 bases, with 13 bases between. CDR3 length equals 14 residues. CDR3 in amino acids: CASSVAEVRSEAFF. CDR3 DNA sequence: TGTGCCAGCAGCGTAGCTGAGGTTAGAAGTGAAGCTTTCTTT.

The CDR3 region is CASSSFRDSPLHF. The CDR3 DNA sequence: TGTGCCAGCAGTTCCTTCAGGGATTCACCCCTCCACTTT. This chain joins TRBV6-5 and TRBJ1-6; D perhaps matches TRBD1 (5 bases). The V gene lost 4 bases and the J gene lost 8 bases, with 9 bases spanning the gap. There are 13 residues in the CDR3. The germline CDR1 and CDR2 sequences are MNHEY and SVGAGI.

J is TRBJ1-3 and V is TRBV9; 7 bases are shared with TRBD1. The germline V gene encodes CDR1 SGDLS and CDR2 YYNGEE. Trimming took 0 bases from V and 1 from J; bases not matched to a gene: 7. The CDR3 spans 17 residues. The CDR3 sequence: CASSVGRGQSSGNTIYF. The CDR3 DNA sequence: TGTGCCAGCAGCGTAGGTAGGGGGCAAAGTTCTGGAAACACCATATATTTT.

The V call is TRBV7-9, the J call TRBJ2-1; 9 bases fit TRBD2. V gave up 7 bases and J gave up 8 bases; unmatched junction bases: 12. CDR3 size: 15 residues. Germline CDR1 is SEHNR and CDR2 is FQNEAQ (reference sequence). In nucleotides, the CDR3 is TGTGCCAGCAACCCGACCGGGACTAGCAACGATGAGCAGTTCTTC. This codes for CASNPTGTSNDEQFF.

The chain links TRBV6-4 to TRBJ2-3, with 10 nucleotides matching TRBD2. V lost 0 bases and J lost 3; bases outside the gene matches: 3. This CDR3 spans 16 amino acids. The germline V gene encodes CDR1 MRHNA and CDR2 SNTAGT. The DNA for the CDR3 is TGTGCCAGCAGTGACTCGACTAGCGGGTTTACAGATACGCAGTATTTT. Translating it yields CASSDSTSGFTDTQYF.

The J gene is TRBJ1-3, the V gene TRBV3-1 (or the pseudogene TRBV3-2); the D is unclear. The V gene's germline CDR1 is LGHDT and CDR2 YNNKEL (reference sequence). This CDR3 has 15 residues. Trimming took off 1 base at V and 3 bases at J, with 10 bases between the two ends. This CDR3 is CASSQAAEGGNTIYF. The CDR3 DNA is TGTGCCAGCAGCCAAGCGGCGGAAGGTGGAAACACCATATATTTT.

The chain combines TRBV5-4 with TRBJ2-2; the match to TRBD2 covers 9 bases. Trimming removed 4 bases from V and 1 base from J; junction bases left unmatched: 5. Germline CDR1 reads SGHNT; CDR2 reads YYREEE (reference sequence). CDR3 size: 16 residues. CDR3 coding DNA: TGTGCCAGCAGCCCCCAAGCGGGAGGGAACACCGGGGAGCTGTTTTTT. This encodes CASSPQAGGNTGELFF.

The CDR3 is CASSVGLEQYF. CDR3 coding DNA: TGTGCCAGCAGCGTGGGACTTGAGCAGTACTTC. The chain links TRBV5-4 to TRBJ2-7; possible D gene TRBD2, 6 bases. This CDR3 comprises 11 residues. Between the trimmed V and J ends, which lost 4 bases and 7 bases, there was a span of 9 bases. CDR1 SGHNT and CDR2 YYREEE come from the germline V gene (reference sequence).

This chain joins TRBV18 and TRBJ2-5; 13 nucleotides line up with TRBD2. After removal of 0 bases from V and 4 bases from J, the junction contained 2 bases not matched to a gene. The CDR3 is 16 amino acids. CDR1 is KGHSH, CDR2 LQKENI, per germline. The CDR3, as DNA: TGTGCCAGCTCACCACCAAGACTAGCGGGAGGAGAGACCCAGTACTTC. Translation: CASSPPRLAGGETQYF.

The CDR3, as DNA: TGTGCCAGCAGTGAAGCGCGGACTTCGAACACTGAAGCTTTCTTT. Translating it yields CASSEARTSNTEAFF. The chain employs TRBV2 and TRBJ1-1, with D unclear. Germline V gene sequence: CDR1 SNHLY, CDR2 FYNNEI. The length of the CDR3 is 15 residues. V gave up 0 bases and J gave up 1 base, with 9 bases separating them.

The chain uses TRBV5-6 and TRBJ2-1; the match to TRBD1 covers 9 bases. CDR3 length equals 16 residues. The junction had 3 bases not matched to a gene; V was cut back by 2 bases and J by 0 bases. CDR1 is SGHDT and CDR2 is YYEEEE in the germline V gene. The CDR3 DNA reads as TGTGCCAGCAGCTTAGGGACAGGGAGCTCCTACAATGAGCAGTTCTTC. This translates into CASSLGTGSSYNEQFF.

V usage is TRBV3-1 (or the pseudogene TRBV3-2) and J usage is TRBJ1-1; perhaps TRBD1 as D (6 bases). Germline lookup yields CDR1 LGHDT and CDR2 YNNKEL (reference sequence). V was clipped by 3 bases and J by 1 base, with 12 bases between them. The length of the CDR3 is 15 residues. The CDR3 nucleotides read TGTGCCAGCAGCCATGGCCCAGGGGCGAACACTGAAGCTTTCTTT. Amino acid sequence: CASSHGPGANTEAFF.

CDR3 nucleotides: TGTGCCAGCAGTTTTAACCCTCCCCGGGGTAGCGGGGGGCTGAATGAGCAGTTCTTC. Protein sequence: CASSFNPPRGSGGLNEQFF. The chain employs TRBV28 and TRBJ2-1; 10 nucleotides agree with TRBD2. This CDR3 region has 19 residues. V lost 3 bases, J lost 7 bases, and 18 bases stayed unmatched. CDR1 is MDHEN and CDR2 is SYDVKM in the germline V gene.

Details on this clone: Other DNA sequences from this sample encode an identical CDR3 as well. The gene calls are TRBV18 and TRBJ2-7; 9 bases agree with TRBD1. Trimming at V came to 0 bases and at J to 4 bases, leaving 4 bases not matched to a gene. The germline CDR1 and CDR2 sequences are KGHSH and LQKENI. This CDR3 is 15 amino acids long. The CDR3 spells CASSPPGQGLYEQYF. Here the CDR3 DNA reads TGTGCCAGCTCACCACCTGGACAGGGGTTATACGAGCAGTACTTC.

This rearrangement joins TRBV10-3 to TRBJ1-1; no reliable D call. The CDR3 contains 12 residues. The V gene lost 3 bases and the J gene lost 3 bases, with 5 bases spanning the gap. Germline V gives CDR1 ENHRY, CDR2 SYGVKD. In DNA, the CDR3 is TGTGCCATCAGTGACCAGGACACTGAAGCTTTCTTT. Protein sequence: CAISDQDTEAFF.

The chain carries TRBV18 and TRBJ1-3, with 8 bases matching TRBD1. Germline-derived CDR1 and CDR2 are KGHSH and LQKENI. The CDR3 sequence is 18 residues long. V lost 2 bases and J lost 0; bases outside the gene matches: 9. The CDR3 nucleotides are TGTGCCAGCTCACCAATCGGACAGGGAAGGGGCTCTGGAAACACCATATATTTT. It specifies CASSPIGQGRGSGNTIYF. The variable domain in full, completed from reference TRBV18 and TRBJ1-3, reads NAGVMQNPRHLVRRRGQEARLRCSPMKGHSHVYWYRQLPEEGLKFMVYLQKENIIDESGMPKERFSAEFPKEGPSILRIQQVVRGDSAAYFCASSPIGQGRGSGNTIYFGEGSWLTVV.

The chain recombines TRBV5-1 with TRBJ2-7; a weak D match, TRBD2 (5 bases). V lost 7 bases and J 5 bases, leaving 16 bases between the germline ends. The CDR3 spans 13 residues. CDR1 is SGHRS, CDR2 YFSETQ, per germline. CDR3 in amino acids: CASGSQAYDEQYF. The CDR3 nucleotides are TGCGCCAGCGGGAGCCAGGCCTACGACGAGCAGTACTTC. Variable domain in full (rest from reference TRBV5-1 and TRBJ2-7): KAGVTQTPRYLIKTRGQQVTLSCSPISGHRSVSWYQQTPGQGLQFLFEYFSETQRNKGNFPGRFSGRQFSNSRSEMNVSTLELGDSALYLCASGSQAYDEQYFGPGTRLTVT.